A selection of T cell receptor beta chains follows, all from one sample in a study of shared clonotypes between healthy human individuals. TCRdb's table, derived via immunoSEQ multiplex PCR, lists solely in-frame clones and lacks some. The data contain 1.5 million to 2.5 million clones, about 94% of them singletons. Material for sequencing was naive CD8+ T cells sorted from blood. The receptors were sampled from a man aged 18-30 years in good health. Each CDR3 is given with its conserved first and last residue. Each record gives: V gene, D gene, clone size, J gene, CDR3 protein, CDR3 DNA. A D gene is named only where the DNA matches it firmly. The listing skips clone size in some rows; elsewhere it reads once, few, many or a size class.

V gene: TRBV4-3; D gene: TRBD2; clone size: .; J gene: TRBJ2-1; CDR3 protein: CASSQLAGADYNEQFF; CDR3 DNA: TGCGCCAGCAGCCAGTTAGCGGGAGCCGACTACAATGAGCAGTTCTTC
V gene: TRBV7-9; D gene: .; clone size: .; J gene: TRBJ2-5; CDR3 protein: CASSQAGSKETQYF; CDR3 DNA: TGTGCCAGCAGCCAGGCGGGATCTAAGGAGACCCAGTACTTC
V gene: TRBV19; D gene: .; clone size: .; J gene: TRBJ1-2; CDR3 protein: CASSLFDYGYTF; CDR3 DNA: TGTGCCAGTAGTCTTTTTGACTATGGCTACACCTTC
V gene: TRBV27; D gene: .; clone size: .; J gene: TRBJ2-3; CDR3 protein: CASRGPGSTDTQYF; CDR3 DNA: TGTGCCAGCAGGGGACCGGGGAGCACAGATACGCAGTATTTT
V gene: TRBV27; D gene: TRBD2; clone size: once; J gene: TRBJ2-5; CDR3 protein: CASSLYAGGLETQYF; CDR3 DNA: TGTGCCAGCAGTTTATACGCGGGGGGGCTCGAGACCCAGTACTTC
V gene: TRBV28; D gene: .; clone size: .; J gene: TRBJ1-2; CDR3 protein: CASSLETRGAYGYTF; CDR3 DNA: TGTGCCAGCAGTTTGGAGACCCGCGGGGCCTATGGCTACACCTTC
V gene: TRBV4-3; D gene: TRBD2; clone size: .; J gene: TRBJ2-7; CDR3 protein: CASSQDWTGGYEQYF; CDR3 DNA: TGCGCCAGCAGCCAAGATTGGACGGGAGGCTACGAGCAGTACTTC
V gene: TRBV6-1; D gene: TRBD1; clone size: .; J gene: TRBJ1-2; CDR3 protein: CASSDLGPQGGNGYTF; CDR3 DNA: TGTGCCAGCAGTGATCTTGGTCCTCAGGGGGGTAATGGCTACACCTTC
V gene: TRBV9; D gene: TRBD1; clone size: .; J gene: TRBJ1-2; CDR3 protein: CASSGQGYGYTF; CDR3 DNA: TGTGCCAGCAGCGGACAGGGCTATGGCTACACCTTC
V gene: TRBV2; D gene: .; clone size: .; J gene: TRBJ2-3; CDR3 protein: CASSEAYPADTQYF; CDR3 DNA: TGTGCCAGCAGTGAAGCATATCCTGCTGATACGCAGTATTTT
V gene: TRBV7-6; D gene: .; clone size: .; J gene: TRBJ2-2; CDR3 protein: CASSFPPGELFF; CDR3 DNA: TGTGCCAGCAGCTTCCCCCCCGGGGAGCTGTTTTTT
V gene: TRBV2; D gene: .; clone size: once; J gene: TRBJ1-1; CDR3 protein: CASTPPGTEAFF; CDR3 DNA: TGTGCCAGCACCCCGCCAGGGACTGAAGCTTTCTTT
V gene: TRBV9; D gene: .; clone size: .; J gene: TRBJ2-1; CDR3 protein: CASSDAENEQFF; CDR3 DNA: TGTGCCAGCAGCGACGCAGAGAATGAGCAGTTCTTC
V gene: TRBV2; D gene: TRBD1; clone size: .; J gene: TRBJ1-2; CDR3 protein: CASRMGQGNYGYTF; CDR3 DNA: TGTGCCAGCAGGATGGGACAGGGGAACTATGGCTACACCTTC
V gene: TRBV10-1; D gene: .; clone size: .; J gene: TRBJ2-2; CDR3 protein: CASSESVGNTGELFF; CDR3 DNA: TGCGCCAGCAGTGAGTCGGTAGGGAACACCGGGGAGCTGTTTTTT
V gene: TRBV7-9; D gene: TRBD1; clone size: .; J gene: TRBJ1-5; CDR3 protein: CASSSGTGNQPQHF; CDR3 DNA: TGTGCCAGCAGTTCCGGGACAGGCAATCAGCCCCAGCATTTT
V gene: TRBV11-2; D gene: .; clone size: .; J gene: TRBJ2-5; CDR3 protein: CASSLVETQYF; CDR3 DNA: TGTGCCAGCAGCTTAGTCGAGACCCAGTACTTC
V gene: TRBV7-2; D gene: TRBD1; clone size: .; J gene: TRBJ1-1; CDR3 protein: CASSLLGQGAGYTEAFF; CDR3 DNA: TGTGCCAGCAGCTTACTCGGACAGGGGGCGGGGTACACTGAAGCTTTCTTT
V gene: TRBV5-1; D gene: .; clone size: .; J gene: TRBJ2-7; CDR3 protein: CASSLTYEQYF; CDR3 DNA: TGCGCCAGCAGCTTAACATACGAGCAGTACTTC
V gene: TRBV7-9; D gene: .; clone size: once; J gene: TRBJ1-1; CDR3 protein: CASSSGAGEAFF; CDR3 DNA: TGTGCCAGCAGCTCCGGAGCGGGTGAAGCTTTCTTT
V gene: TRBV19; D gene: .; clone size: .; J gene: TRBJ1-2; CDR3 protein: CASRVWGGNYGYTF; CDR3 DNA: TGTGCCAGTAGGGTATGGGGAGGAAACTATGGCTACACCTTC
V gene: TRBV11-2; D gene: TRBD2; clone size: .; J gene: TRBJ2-5; CDR3 protein: CASSLEIAGWGETQYF; CDR3 DNA: TGTGCCAGCAGCTTAGAGATAGCGGGGTGGGGAGAGACCCAGTACTTC
V gene: TRBV6-6; D gene: .; clone size: .; J gene: TRBJ2-1; CDR3 protein: CASSHRSSSYNEQFF; CDR3 DNA: TGTGCCAGCAGTCACAGGAGCTCCTCCTACAATGAGCAGTTCTTC
V gene: TRBV7-6; D gene: .; clone size: .; J gene: TRBJ2-2; CDR3 protein: CASSLVEGPQGNGELFF; CDR3 DNA: TGTGCCAGCAGCTTAGTAGAGGGGCCCCAAGGTAACGGGGAGCTGTTTTTT
V gene: TRBV11-2; D gene: TRBD1; clone size: once; J gene: TRBJ2-7; CDR3 protein: CASSPGQGAEYEQYF; CDR3 DNA: TGTGCCAGCAGCCCAGGACAGGGGGCTGAATACGAGCAGTACTTC
V gene: TRBV19; D gene: .; clone size: .; J gene: TRBJ2-3; CDR3 protein: CASQLDGWADADTDTQYF; CDR3 DNA: TGTGCCAGTCAACTGGACGGGTGGGCGGACGCCGACACAGATACGCAGTATTTT
V gene: TRBV28; D gene: .; clone size: few; J gene: TRBJ2-7; CDR3 protein: CASSLFRGYEQYF; CDR3 DNA: TGTGCCAGCAGTTTATTCAGGGGCTACGAGCAGTACTTC
V gene: TRBV5-4; D gene: TRBD2; clone size: .; J gene: TRBJ2-3; CDR3 protein: CASSPGLASDTQYF; CDR3 DNA: TGTGCCAGCAGCCCCGGACTAGCGTCAGATACGCAGTATTTT
V gene: TRBV28; D gene: .; clone size: .; J gene: TRBJ1-2; CDR3 protein: CASSLWADYGYTF; CDR3 DNA: TGTGCCAGCAGTTTATGGGCAGACTATGGCTACACCTTC
V gene: TRBV28; D gene: TRBD1; clone size: .; J gene: TRBJ1-1; CDR3 protein: CASIYGQGAGTEAFF; CDR3 DNA: TGTGCCAGCATTTACGGACAGGGGGCTGGGACTGAAGCTTTCTTT
V gene: TRBV7-7; D gene: TRBD1; clone size: .; J gene: TRBJ2-7; CDR3 protein: CASSLGSGTGGEQYF; CDR3 DNA: TGTGCTAGCAGCTTAGGGTCCGGGACAGGGGGCGAGCAGTACTTC
V gene: TRBV7-8; D gene: .; clone size: .; J gene: TRBJ2-3; CDR3 protein: CASSLVGGLGTDTQYF; CDR3 DNA: TGTGCCAGCAGCTTAGTCGGGGGGCTTGGCACAGATACGCAGTATTTT
V gene: TRBV28; D gene: .; clone size: .; J gene: TRBJ1-2; CDR3 protein: CASSPWTGWDGYTF; CDR3 DNA: TGTGCCAGCAGTCCCTGGACGGGTTGGGATGGCTACACCTTC
V gene: TRBV6-6; D gene: TRBD2; clone size: .; J gene: TRBJ2-2; CDR3 protein: CASRVSGGSGELFF; CDR3 DNA: TGTGCCAGCAGAGTTAGCGGGGGCTCGGGGGAGCTGTTTTTT
V gene: TRBV27; D gene: .; clone size: .; J gene: TRBJ2-7; CDR3 protein: CASSSDRFSYEQYF; CDR3 DNA: TGTGCCAGCAGTTCGGACAGATTTTCCTACGAGCAGTACTTC
V gene: TRBV30; D gene: .; clone size: .; J gene: TRBJ2-7; CDR3 protein: CAWSVGAGEQYF; CDR3 DNA: TGTGCCTGGAGTGTAGGAGCGGGCGAGCAGTACTTC
V gene: TRBV7-9; D gene: TRBD1; clone size: .; J gene: TRBJ2-1; CDR3 protein: CASSLGTGEAFF; CDR3 DNA: TGTGCCAGCAGCTTAGGGACAGGGGAGGCGTTCTTC
V gene: TRBV7-2; D gene: TRBD2; clone size: .; J gene: TRBJ2-7; CDR3 protein: CASGAGGKYEQYF; CDR3 DNA: TGTGCCAGCGGCGCGGGAGGCAAGTACGAGCAGTACTTC
V gene: TRBV7-9; D gene: TRBD1; clone size: .; J gene: TRBJ2-5; CDR3 protein: CASSLVGRGQETQYF; CDR3 DNA: TGTGCCAGCAGCTTAGTCGGCAGGGGGCAAGAGACCCAGTACTTC
V gene: TRBV27; D gene: TRBD1; clone size: once; J gene: TRBJ2-7; CDR3 protein: CASSPSEGQLSYEQYF; CDR3 DNA: TGTGCCAGCAGCCCATCCGAGGGACAGCTATCCTACGAGCAGTACTTC
V gene: TRBV7-9; D gene: .; clone size: .; J gene: TRBJ2-7; CDR3 protein: CASSYHSAYEQYF; CDR3 DNA: TGTGCCAGCAGCTATCACAGCGCCTACGAGCAGTACTTC
V gene: TRBV7-8; D gene: .; clone size: .; J gene: TRBJ1-6; CDR3 protein: CASSFGVSYNSPLHF; CDR3 DNA: TGTGCCAGCAGCTTCGGGGTCTCCTATAATTCACCCCTCCACTTT
V gene: TRBV4-1; D gene: .; clone size: .; J gene: TRBJ1-5; CDR3 protein: CASSQVPSGGQPQHF; CDR3 DNA: TGCGCCAGCAGCCAAGTACCAAGCGGGGGACAGCCCCAGCATTTT
V gene: TRBV6-1; D gene: TRBD1; clone size: .; J gene: TRBJ1-1; CDR3 protein: CASSAAPDRGRWTEAFF; CDR3 DNA: TGTGCCAGCAGTGCCGCTCCGGACAGGGGGCGATGGACTGAAGCTTTCTTT
V gene: TRBV6-5; D gene: TRBD1; clone size: once; J gene: TRBJ2-2; CDR3 protein: CASSYSRGHVTGELFF; CDR3 DNA: TGTGCCAGCAGTTACTCCAGGGGGCATGTCACCGGGGAGCTGTTTTTT
V gene: TRBV9; D gene: .; clone size: .; J gene: TRBJ2-1; CDR3 protein: CASSASYGGPLHEQFF; CDR3 DNA: TGTGCCAGCAGCGCTAGCTATGGAGGTCCCCTACATGAGCAGTTCTTC
V gene: TRBV27; D gene: .; clone size: .; J gene: TRBJ2-1; CDR3 protein: CASSHGYYNEQFF; CDR3 DNA: TGTGCCAGCAGTCACGGTTATTACAATGAGCAGTTCTTC
V gene: TRBV15; D gene: .; clone size: .; J gene: TRBJ2-7; CDR3 protein: CATSTADSYEQYF; CDR3 DNA: TGTGCCACCAGCACCGCTGACAGCTACGAGCAGTACTTC
V gene: TRBV4-2; D gene: .; clone size: .; J gene: TRBJ1-5; CDR3 protein: CASSLQDGEGNQPQHF; CDR3 DNA: TGTGCCAGCAGCCTGCAGGATGGAGAAGGCAATCAGCCCCAGCATTTT
V gene: TRBV6-1; D gene: .; clone size: .; J gene: TRBJ2-7; CDR3 protein: CASSDGAGATYEQYF; CDR3 DNA: TGTGCCAGCAGTGACGGGGCAGGGGCCACCTACGAGCAGTACTTC
V gene: TRBV5-1; D gene: .; clone size: .; J gene: TRBJ2-7; CDR3 protein: CASSFRDTTTGQYF; CDR3 DNA: TGCGCCAGCAGCTTCCGGGACACGACTACGGGGCAGTACTTC
V gene: TRBV10-2; D gene: .; clone size: .; J gene: TRBJ2-5; CDR3 protein: CASTLGETQYF; CDR3 DNA: TGCGCCAGCACTCTGGGGGAGACCCAGTACTTC
V gene: TRBV28; D gene: .; clone size: .; J gene: TRBJ2-6; CDR3 protein: CASSLSLAGQAGANVLTF; CDR3 DNA: TGTGCCAGCAGTTTAAGCCTAGCGGGACAGGCTGGGGCCAACGTCCTGACTTTC
V gene: TRBV30; D gene: .; clone size: .; J gene: TRBJ1-1; CDR3 protein: CAWSPGDTEAFF; CDR3 DNA: TGTGCCTGGAGTCCTGGGGACACTGAAGCTTTCTTT
V gene: TRBV5-6; D gene: TRBD2; clone size: .; J gene: TRBJ2-1; CDR3 protein: CASSHGLVAGVSGDEQFF; CDR3 DNA: TGTGCCAGCAGCCACGGGCTGGTAGCGGGAGTTTCTGGGGATGAGCAGTTCTTC